These 6 T cell receptor beta chains share one sample of origin, sequenced in a study of blood T cell repertoires in COVID-19. The method was immunoSEQ multiplex PCR; TCRdb's version includes in-frame clones alone and lacks a portion of them. This sample has 150,000 to 200,000 clones, with more than 80% found just once. Sequenced material: peripheral blood. The source is a woman aged 55 to 70 with COVID-19, enrolled during active disease.

The genes are TRBV19 and TRBJ2-1, with 8 bases fitting TRBD1. V gave up 5 bases and J gave up 8 bases; unmatched junction bases: 5. Germline lookup yields CDR1 LNHDA and CDR2 SQIVND (reference sequence). This CDR3 is 13 amino acids long. CDR3 residues: CASSPDRGDEQFF. The CDR3 DNA follows: TGTGCCAGTAGTCCCGACAGGGGCGATGAGCAGTTCTTC.

This rearrangement joins TRBV19 to TRBJ1-1; a weak D match, TRBD1 (6 bases). Per the germline V gene, CDR1 is LNHDA and CDR2 is SQIVND (reference sequence). CDR3 size: 13 residues. Trimming removed 10 bases at V and 6 bases at J, with 18 bases between. The CDR3 spells CATRGPRSPEAFF. For the CDR3, the DNA is TGTGCCACCAGGGGCCCGAGGAGCCCTGAAGCTTTCTTT.

This sequence joins TRBV4-1 and TRBJ1-5; D gene unclear. Germline V lookup: CDR1 MGHRA, CDR2 YSYEKL. Trimming pared 2 bases from V and 3 bases from J, leaving 11 bases between. CDR3 length equals 15 residues. Here the CDR3 DNA reads TGCGCCAGCAGCCAAATATCCGGGAACAATCAGCCCCAGCATTTT. It specifies CASSQISGNNQPQHF.

V and J are TRBV19 and TRBJ2-7, with D possibly TRBD2 on 5 matching bases. The CDR3 sequence is 12 residues long. Germline V gives CDR1 LNHDA, CDR2 SQIVND (reference sequence). Between the trimmed V and J ends, which lost 8 bases and 5 bases, there was a span of 13 bases. The CDR3 DNA sequence: TGTGCCAGTGAGGGTGTTCGGAACGAGCAGTACTTC. This gives the protein CASEGVRNEQYF.

CDR3 loop: CASSQEWGGGRAEKLFF. Written as DNA, the CDR3 is TGTGCCAGCAGCCAAGAGTGGGGCGGGGGGCGAGCTGAAAAACTGTTTTTT. This chain joins TRBV4-2 and TRBJ1-4, with a possible D match to TRBD1 (6 bases). Germline V gives CDR1 LGHNA, CDR2 YNFKEQ. V lost 0 bases and J 7 bases, leaving 18 bases between the germline ends. This CDR3 contains 17 residues.

The chain has TRBV7-9 and TRBJ2-3; unclear D gene. Germline CDR1 and CDR2: SEHNR and FQNEAQ (reference sequence). Deletions cut 1 base from V and 10 bases from J, with 12 bases between. The CDR3 consists of 13 residues. CDR3 nucleotide sequence: TGTGCCAGCAGCTTAGGCTACCCAAGTGCGCAGTATTTT. Residues: CASSLGYPSAQYF. Complete variable domain (other parts from reference TRBV7-9 and TRBJ2-3): DTGVSQNPRHKITKRGQNVTFRCDPISEHNRLYWYRQTLGQGPEFLTYFQNEAQLEKSRLLSDRFSAERPKGSFSTLEIQRTEQGDSAMYLCASSLGYPSAQYFGPGTRLTVL.